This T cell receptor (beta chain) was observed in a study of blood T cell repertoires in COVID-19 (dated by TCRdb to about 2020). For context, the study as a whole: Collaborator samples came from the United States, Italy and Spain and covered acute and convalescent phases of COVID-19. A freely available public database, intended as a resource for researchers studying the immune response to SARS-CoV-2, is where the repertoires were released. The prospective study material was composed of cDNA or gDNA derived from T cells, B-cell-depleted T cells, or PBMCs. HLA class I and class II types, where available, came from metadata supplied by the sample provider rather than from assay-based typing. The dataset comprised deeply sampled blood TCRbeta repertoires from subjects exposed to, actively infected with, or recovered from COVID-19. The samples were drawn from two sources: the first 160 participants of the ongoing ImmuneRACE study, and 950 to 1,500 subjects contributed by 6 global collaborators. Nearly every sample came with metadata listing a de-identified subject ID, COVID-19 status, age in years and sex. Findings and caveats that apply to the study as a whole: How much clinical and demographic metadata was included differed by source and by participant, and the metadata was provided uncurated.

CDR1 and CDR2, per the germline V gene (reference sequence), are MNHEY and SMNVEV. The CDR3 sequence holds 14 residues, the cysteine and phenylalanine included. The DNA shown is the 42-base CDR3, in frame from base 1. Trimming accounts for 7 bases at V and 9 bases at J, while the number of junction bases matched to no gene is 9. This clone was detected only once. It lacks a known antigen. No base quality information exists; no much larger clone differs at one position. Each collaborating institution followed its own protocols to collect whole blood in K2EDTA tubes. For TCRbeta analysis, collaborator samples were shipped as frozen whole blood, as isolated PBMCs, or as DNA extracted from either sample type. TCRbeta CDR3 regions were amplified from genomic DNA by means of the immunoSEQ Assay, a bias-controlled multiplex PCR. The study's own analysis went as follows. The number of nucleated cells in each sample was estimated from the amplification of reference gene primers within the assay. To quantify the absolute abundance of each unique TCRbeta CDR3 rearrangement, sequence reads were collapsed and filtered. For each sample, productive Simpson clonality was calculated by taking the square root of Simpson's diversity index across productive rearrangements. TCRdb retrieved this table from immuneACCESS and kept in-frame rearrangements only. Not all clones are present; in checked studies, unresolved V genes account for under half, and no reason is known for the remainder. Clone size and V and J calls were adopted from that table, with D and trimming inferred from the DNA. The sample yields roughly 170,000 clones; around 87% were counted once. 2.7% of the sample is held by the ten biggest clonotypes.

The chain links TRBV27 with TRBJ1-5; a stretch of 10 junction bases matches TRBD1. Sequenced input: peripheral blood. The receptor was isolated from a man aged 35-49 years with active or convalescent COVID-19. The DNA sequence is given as TGTGCCAGCAAACCGGGACAGGGGTTGGTGCCCCAGCATTTT. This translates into CASKPGQGLVPQHF.